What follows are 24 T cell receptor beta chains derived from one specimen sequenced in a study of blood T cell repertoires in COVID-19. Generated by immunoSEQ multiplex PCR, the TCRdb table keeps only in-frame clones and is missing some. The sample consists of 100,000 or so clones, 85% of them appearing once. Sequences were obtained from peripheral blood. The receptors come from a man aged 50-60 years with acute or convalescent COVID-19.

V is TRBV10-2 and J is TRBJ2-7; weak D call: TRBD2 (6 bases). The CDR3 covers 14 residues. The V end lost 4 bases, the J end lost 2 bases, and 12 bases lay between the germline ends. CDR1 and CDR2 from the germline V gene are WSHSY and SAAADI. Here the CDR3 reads CASSAGVGTYEQYF. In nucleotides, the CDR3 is TGCGCCAGCAGTGCGGGAGTCGGAACCTACGAGCAGTACTTC.

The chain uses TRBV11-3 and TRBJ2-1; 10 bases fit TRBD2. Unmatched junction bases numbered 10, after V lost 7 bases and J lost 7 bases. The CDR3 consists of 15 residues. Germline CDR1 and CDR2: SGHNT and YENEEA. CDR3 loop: CASTYRTSGSNEQFF. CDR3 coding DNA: TGTGCCAGCACCTACAGGACTAGCGGAAGTAATGAGCAGTTCTTC.

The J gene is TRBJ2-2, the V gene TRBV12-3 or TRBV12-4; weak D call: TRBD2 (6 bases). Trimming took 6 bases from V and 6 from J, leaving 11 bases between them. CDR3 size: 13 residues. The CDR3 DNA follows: TGTGCCAGCAGACGGGGGAAGCCCGGGGAGCTGTTTTTT. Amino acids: CASRRGKPGELFF.

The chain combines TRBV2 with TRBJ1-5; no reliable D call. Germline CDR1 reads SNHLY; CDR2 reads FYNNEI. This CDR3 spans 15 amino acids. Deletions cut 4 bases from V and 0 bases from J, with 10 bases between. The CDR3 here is CASSGGSHSNQPQHF. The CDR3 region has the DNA TGTGCCAGCAGTGGTGGGAGTCATAGCAATCAGCCCCAGCATTTT.

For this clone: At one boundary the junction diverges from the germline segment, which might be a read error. CDR3 amino acids: CASSQTGDYGYTF. The DNA of the CDR3 is TGTGCTAGCAGCCAGACAGGGGACTATGGCTACACCTTC. The chain links TRBV6-6 to TRBJ1-2, with TRBD1 matching over 8 bases. CDR3 length: 13 amino acids. CDR1 and CDR2 from the germline V gene are MNHNY and SVGAGI (reference sequence).

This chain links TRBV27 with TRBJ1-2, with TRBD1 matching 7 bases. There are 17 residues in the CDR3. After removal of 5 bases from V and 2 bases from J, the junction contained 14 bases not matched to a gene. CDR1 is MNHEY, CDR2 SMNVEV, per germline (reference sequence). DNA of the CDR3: TGTGCCAGCAGTCCACAGACAGGGCGGACCCTAAACTATGGCTACACCTTC. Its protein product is CASSPQTGRTLNYGYTF.

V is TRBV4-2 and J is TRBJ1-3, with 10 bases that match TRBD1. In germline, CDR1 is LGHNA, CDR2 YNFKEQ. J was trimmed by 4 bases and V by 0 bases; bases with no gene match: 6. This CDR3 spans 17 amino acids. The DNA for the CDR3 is TGTGCCAGCAGCCAAGATGTGAGACAGGGGGCAGGAAACACCATATATTTT. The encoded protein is CASSQDVRQGAGNTIYF.

The CDR3 bases are TGTGCCAGCAGCCCCTGGACAGGGGTCGACGAGCAGTACTTC. This gives the protein CASSPWTGVDEQYF. The chain combines TRBV14 with TRBJ2-7; 9 bases line up with TRBD1. This CDR3 has 14 amino acids. Looked up from germline, CDR1 is SGHDN and CDR2 is FVKESK. V shed 4 bases, J shed 5 bases, and the junction held 6 bases outside the gene matches.

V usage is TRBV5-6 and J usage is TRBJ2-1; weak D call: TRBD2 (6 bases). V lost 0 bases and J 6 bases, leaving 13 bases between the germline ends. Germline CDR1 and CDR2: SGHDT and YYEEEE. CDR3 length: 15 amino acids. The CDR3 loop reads CASSLAARGPNEQFF. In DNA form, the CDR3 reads TGTGCCAGCAGCTTGGCCGCGCGGGGTCCCAATGAGCAGTTCTTC.

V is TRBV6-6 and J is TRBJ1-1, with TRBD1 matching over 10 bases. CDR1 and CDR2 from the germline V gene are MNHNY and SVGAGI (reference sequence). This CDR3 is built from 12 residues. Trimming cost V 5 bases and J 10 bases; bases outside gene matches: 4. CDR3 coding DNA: TGTGCCAGCAGTCCGGGACAGGGGCCAGCTTTCTTT. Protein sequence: CASSPGQGPAFF.

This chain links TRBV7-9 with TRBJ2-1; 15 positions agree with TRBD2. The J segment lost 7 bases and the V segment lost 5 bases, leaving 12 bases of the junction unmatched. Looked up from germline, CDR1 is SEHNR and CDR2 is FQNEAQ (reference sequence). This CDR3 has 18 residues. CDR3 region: CASSQKGLAGGPRNEQFF. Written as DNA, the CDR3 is TGTGCCAGCAGCCAAAAAGGACTAGCGGGAGGGCCGCGGAATGAGCAGTTCTTC.

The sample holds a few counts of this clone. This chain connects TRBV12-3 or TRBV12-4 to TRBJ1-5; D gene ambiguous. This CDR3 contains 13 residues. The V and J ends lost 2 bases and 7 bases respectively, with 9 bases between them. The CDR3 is CASSLRKQQPQHF. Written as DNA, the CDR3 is TGTGCCAGCAGTTTACGCAAACAGCAGCCCCAGCATTTT.

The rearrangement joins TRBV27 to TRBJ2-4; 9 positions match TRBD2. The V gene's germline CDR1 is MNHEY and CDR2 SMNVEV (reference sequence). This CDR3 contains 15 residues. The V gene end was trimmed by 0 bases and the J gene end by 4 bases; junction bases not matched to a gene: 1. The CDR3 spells CASSLSGLAKNIQYF. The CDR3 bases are TGTGCCAGCAGTTTATCGGGACTAGCTAAAAACATTCAGTACTTC.

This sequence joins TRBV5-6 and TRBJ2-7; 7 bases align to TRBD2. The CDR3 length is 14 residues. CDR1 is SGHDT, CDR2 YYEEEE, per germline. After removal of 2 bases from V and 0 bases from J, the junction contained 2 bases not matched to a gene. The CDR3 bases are TGTGCCAGCAGCTTAAGCGGGAACTCCTACGAGCAGTACTTC. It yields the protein CASSLSGNSYEQYF.

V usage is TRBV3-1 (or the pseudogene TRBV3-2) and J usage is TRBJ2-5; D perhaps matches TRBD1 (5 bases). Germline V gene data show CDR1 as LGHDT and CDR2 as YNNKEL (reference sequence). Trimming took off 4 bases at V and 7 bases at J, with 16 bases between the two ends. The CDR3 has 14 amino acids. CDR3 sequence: CASSPGPRELTQYF. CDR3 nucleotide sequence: TGTGCCAGCAGCCCAGGGCCTCGTGAGCTGACCCAGTACTTC.

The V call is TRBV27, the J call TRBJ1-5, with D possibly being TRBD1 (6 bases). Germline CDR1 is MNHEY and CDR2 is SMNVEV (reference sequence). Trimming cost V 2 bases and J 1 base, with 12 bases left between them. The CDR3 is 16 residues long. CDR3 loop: CASSLGGQGSNQPQHF. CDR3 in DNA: TGTGCCAGCAGTTTAGGTGGGCAGGGGAGCAATCAGCCCCAGCATTTT.

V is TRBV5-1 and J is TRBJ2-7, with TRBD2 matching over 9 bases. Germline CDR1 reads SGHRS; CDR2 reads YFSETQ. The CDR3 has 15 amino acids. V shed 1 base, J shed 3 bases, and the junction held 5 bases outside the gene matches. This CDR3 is CASSLNVAGDYEQYF. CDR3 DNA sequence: TGCGCCAGCAGCTTGAACGTAGCGGGGGACTACGAGCAGTACTTC.

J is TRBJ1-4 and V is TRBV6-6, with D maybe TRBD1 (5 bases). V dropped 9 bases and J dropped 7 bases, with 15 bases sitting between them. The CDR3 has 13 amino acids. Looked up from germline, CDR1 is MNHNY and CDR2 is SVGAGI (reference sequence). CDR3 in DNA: TGTGCCAGTCGAAAAGGGCAGGGTGAAAAACTGTTTTTT. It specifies CASRKGQGEKLFF.

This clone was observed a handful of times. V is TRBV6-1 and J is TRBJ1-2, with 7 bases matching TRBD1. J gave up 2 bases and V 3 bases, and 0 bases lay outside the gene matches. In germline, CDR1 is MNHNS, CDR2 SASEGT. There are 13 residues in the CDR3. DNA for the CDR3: TGTGCCAGCAGTGAGACAGGGAACTATGGCTACACCTTC. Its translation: CASSETGNYGYTF.

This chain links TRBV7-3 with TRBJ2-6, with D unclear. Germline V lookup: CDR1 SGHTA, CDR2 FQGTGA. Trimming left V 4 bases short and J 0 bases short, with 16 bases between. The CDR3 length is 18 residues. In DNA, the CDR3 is TGTGCCAGCAGCTCCCTCACTCCATTCAACTCTGGGGCCAACGTCCTGACTTTC. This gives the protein CASSSLTPFNSGANVLTF.

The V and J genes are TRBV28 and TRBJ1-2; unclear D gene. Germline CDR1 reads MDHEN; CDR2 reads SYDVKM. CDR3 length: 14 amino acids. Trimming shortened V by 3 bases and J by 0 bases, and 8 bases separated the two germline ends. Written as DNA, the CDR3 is TGTGCCAGCAGTTTCCGCGGGACTAACTATGGCTACACCTTC. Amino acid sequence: CASSFRGTNYGYTF.

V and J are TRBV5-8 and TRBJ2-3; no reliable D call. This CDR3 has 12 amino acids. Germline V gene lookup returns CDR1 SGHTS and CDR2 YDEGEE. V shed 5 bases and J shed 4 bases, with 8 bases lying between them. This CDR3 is CASSLRADTQYF. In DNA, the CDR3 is TGTGCCAGCAGTCTGAGAGCAGATACGCAGTATTTT.

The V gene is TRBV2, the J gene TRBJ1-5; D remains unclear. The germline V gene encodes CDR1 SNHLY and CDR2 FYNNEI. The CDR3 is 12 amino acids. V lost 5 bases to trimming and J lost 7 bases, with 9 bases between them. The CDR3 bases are TGTGCCAGCAGTCCCCGGTCCCAGCCCCAGCATTTT. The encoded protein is CASSPRSQPQHF.

The CDR3 protein is CASSLSVLRQGSGYTF. DNA of the CDR3: TGTGCCAGCAGCTTATCTGTACTTCGACAGGGGAGCGGCTACACCTTC. This rearrangement joins TRBV7-8 to TRBJ1-2; the match to TRBD1 covers 8 bases. The junction had 13 bases not matched to a gene; V was cut back by 2 bases and J by 8 bases. CDR1 and CDR2 (germline): SGHVS, FQNEAQ. CDR3 length: 16 amino acids.